These 8 T cell receptor beta chains came from one sample sequenced in a study of Graves' ophthalmopathy and Graves' hyperthyroidism. The study amplified TCR beta CDR3 regions using RNA transcripts. Investigators did first-round RT-PCR with HTBI primers, then second-round multiplex PCR. Each CDR3 protein gets one entry after TCRdb re-called the multiplex PCR reads with MiXCR. The sample contains 650,000 to 900,000 distinct CDR3 sequences, roughly 40% of which appear only once. The sequencing input was peripheral blood. The receptors shown here come from an adult man with Graves' ophthalmopathy.

There are many counts of this clonotype. The chain recombines TRBV29-1 with TRBJ1-4; 7 bases map to TRBD1. The trim removed 7 bases at V and 8 bases at J, leaving 10 bases unmatched. In germline, CDR1 is SQVTM, CDR2 ANQGSEA. The CDR3 is made up of 13 amino acids. The CDR3 loop reads CSAGQALGEKLFF. The CDR3 region has the DNA TGCAGCGCAGGACAGGCCCTGGGGGAAAAACTGTTTTTT.

The rearrangement links TRBV10-3 to TRBJ2-5; 9 bases align to TRBD1. Per germline, CDR1 ENHRY and CDR2 SYGVKD. The CDR3 runs to 15 residues. V dropped 0 bases and J dropped 5; count of bases not matched to a gene: 4. CDR3 in amino acids: CAISESRTGDETQYF. The DNA of the CDR3 is TGTGCCATCAGTGAGTCAAGGACAGGGGATGAGACCCAGTACTTC.

The table lists this clonotype with many counts. The CDR3 region is CSVDRANTGELFF. DNA of the CDR3: TGCAGCGTTGACAGGGCGAACACCGGGGAGCTGTTTTTT. This chain uses TRBV29-1 with TRBJ2-2; D may be TRBD1 (5 bases). This CDR3 comprises 13 residues. Germline CDR1 SQVTM, CDR2 ANQGSEA. Trimming shortened V by 3 bases and J by 0 bases, and 5 bases separated the two germline ends.

This clonotype has more than one count but fewer than ten. The chain couples TRBV4-1 to TRBJ2-5; D could derive from TRBD1 or TRBD2 (5 bases each). Germline CDR1 and CDR2: MGHRA and YSYEKL. This CDR3 contains 13 residues. The germline V and J ends were trimmed by 3 bases and 4 bases, with 9 bases remaining between them. In DNA, the CDR3 is TGCGCCAGCAGCCATGCAGGGAGAGAGACCCAGTACTTC. Amino acids: CASSHAGRETQYF.

This clonotype came up many times. V and J are TRBV20-1 and TRBJ2-5; no firm D call. V gave up 5 bases and J gave up 5 bases, with 12 bases separating them. The germline V gene has CDR1 DFQATT and CDR2 SNEGSKA (reference sequence). This CDR3 region has 12 residues. In DNA, the CDR3 is TGCAGTGCTCCCGATGCCCCGGAGACCCAGTACTTC. Its translation is CSAPDAPETQYF.

V is TRBV19 and J is TRBJ1-1; D is possibly TRBD1 (6 bases). Germline V CDR1 and CDR2: LNHDA, SQIVND (reference sequence). V shed 1 base and J shed 6 bases, with 12 bases lying between them. This CDR3 has 14 residues. The DNA for the CDR3 is TGTGCCAGTAGTATAGCGACAGGAGGGGCTGAAGCTTTCTTT. Its protein product is CASSIATGGAEAFF.

This clonotype was observed at least ten times. The rearrangement links TRBV20-1 to TRBJ1-1; 7 bases agree with TRBD1. V lost 6 bases and J lost 5; bases outside the gene matches: 9. CDR1 is DFQATT and CDR2 is SNEGSKA in the germline V gene (reference sequence). This CDR3 is built from 13 residues. CDR3 loop: CSAEEHRGTEAFF. CDR3 nucleotides: TGCAGTGCCGAAGAACACAGGGGAACTGAAGCTTTCTTT.

The chain uses TRBV5-6 and TRBJ2-2; D possibly corresponds to TRBD2 (5 bases). V was pared by 4 bases and J by 6 bases, with 22 bases between. CDR3 size: 17 residues. Germline assignment: CDR1 SGHDT and CDR2 YYEEEE. CDR3 sequence: CASSLTRLNVQPGELFF. The DNA of the CDR3 is TGTGCCAGCAGCCTAACCCGACTAAACGTACAGCCCGGGGAGCTGTTTTTT. The entire variable domain, with the rest obtained from reference TRBV5-6 and TRBJ2-2, is as follows: DAGVTQSPTHLIKTRGQQVTLRCSPKSGHDTVSWYQQALGQGPQFIFQYYEEEERQRGNFPDRFSGHQFPNYSSELNVNALLLGDSALYLCASSLTRLNVQPGELFFGEGSRLTVL.